This T cell receptor (beta chain) was obtained from a study of beta chain features in type 1 diabetes. Trimming shortened V by 4 bases and J by 8 bases, and 8 bases separated the two germline ends. This CDR3 comprises 11 residues. Germline values: CDR1 SGHAT, CDR2 FQNNGV. The authors reverse transcribed all of the isolated RNA, so sequencing captured expressed TCRB transcripts. Some 4 million reads were obtained on average from naive, central memory and regulatory T cell samples. Here immunoSEQ multiplex PCR was the method, and the copy in TCRdb shows in-frame clones only, minus some. The table has about 360,000 clones, 10% to 15% seen once; the top ten hold more than 0.015%. This clone was observed a few times. Its target is unknown. Findings and caveats of the study: Patients with type 1 diabetes showed fewer VDJ junction insertions and more deletions. Researchers reported that naive, central memory and Treg TCRB repertoires appeared more similar in patients than in healthy donors.

This clonotype was obtained from a man between 18 and 29 years old in good health. Sequenced: naive CD4+ T cells from blood. The gene calls are TRBV11-2 and TRBJ1-1, with D maybe TRBD1 (5 bases). CDR3 DNA sequence: TGTGCCAGCAGCTATGCAGGGGAAGCTTTCTTT. Protein product: CASSYAGEAFF.